This T cell receptor (beta chain) was profiled in a study of cytomegalovirus exposure and HLA in healthy donors. In the study overall: Unique TCR beta sequences numbering approximately 120 million came from about 180 million T cells in an earlier analysis. Broader study findings: Being productive about 90% or about 30% of the time was typical of most TCR beta V segments in an earlier analysis. It is likely that the observed cluster of highly shared sequence variants was a sequencing artifact. On later analysis, the bulk of CMV-associated TCR beta chains appeared to be HLA-restricted.

Germline CDR1 and CDR2: SGHNT and YYREEE (reference sequence). This CDR3 has 13 amino acids. V was pared by 0 bases and J by 3 bases, with 7 bases between. On this clone itself: The antigen is not known.

PCR employed 60 Vbeta and 13 Jbeta primers. Profiled with immunoSEQ multiplex PCR; TCRdb holds only in-frame clones, not every one. The repertoire table contains 120,000 to 150,000 clones. This chain connects TRBV5-4 to TRBJ2-7; D ambiguous. The origin of this receptor is a man in his forties or fifties in good health and CMV-seronegative. The sample comprised PBMCs. The CDR3, as DNA: TGTGCCAGCAGCTTGGCTACCAACTACGAGCAGTACTTC. This codes for CASSLATNYEQYF. Filled out from reference TRBV5-4 and TRBJ2-7, the complete variable domain reads ETGVTQSPTHLIKTRGQQVTLRCSSQSGHNTVSWYQQALGQGPQFIFQYYREEENGRGNFPPRFSGLQFPNYSSELNVNALELDDSALYLCASSLATNYEQYFGPGTRLTVT.